The clone carrying this T cell receptor beta chain was seen at least ten times. What it binds is unknown. V lost 7 bases, J lost 3 bases, and 10 bases lay in between. In germline, CDR1 is KGHSH, CDR2 LQKENI. The CDR3 extends over 13 amino acids. The sample originates from a study of tumor-infiltrating lymphocytes in primary liver carcinoma. Study-level background: All patients, whether men or women, fell within 30 to 69 years of age. Samples produced roughly 3.5 to 7.13 million productive TCRbeta reads, comparable across tissue types. General observations from the study: Tumor-adjacent and tumor-blood pairs overlapped less than tumor region pairs did.

Scientists recovered RNA and DNA together from roughly 21-30 mg of unsorted bulk tissue. Patients in the cohort were treatment-naive and living with chronic HBV infection. Total RNA (approximately 500 ng) served as template for TCR beta cDNA synthesis primed by a constant-region primer. Libraries covering TCR beta were generated through three nested multiplex PCR rounds (using a slightly modified ARM-PCR). TRBV1-TRBV30 forward and Cbeta reverse primers drove the first two approximately 10-cycle rounds. TCRdb reanalysed the multiplex PCR reads using MiXCR and keeps one entry per CDR3 protein. The repertoire holds around 100,000 distinct CDR3 sequences, with roughly 69% as singletons.

The rearrangement joins TRBV18 to TRBJ2-1; D is possibly TRBD1 (6 bases). Sequencing used liver tumor tissue from sampling region 5. Subset specified: tumor region T5, tumor centre. The origin of this receptor is a woman aged 55-69 years with primary liver carcinoma and hepatitis B virus infection. As DNA, the CDR3 is TGTGCCAGCTGGCCGACAGGCTACAATGAGCAGTTCTTC. Translation: CASWPTGYNEQFF.